A selection of T cell receptor beta chains follows, all from one sample in a study of tumor-infiltrating lymphocytes in primary liver carcinoma. MiXCR, applied by TCRdb to the multiplex PCR reads, yields one record per CDR3 protein. The table has 90,000 to 150,000 distinct CDR3 sequences, nearly 70% seen once; the top ten hold about 8%. Material for sequencing was tumor-adjacent normal liver tissue. These receptors all come from an older woman with primary liver carcinoma and hepatitis B virus infection. Both conserved end residues are part of each CDR3. The order of the fields is J gene, V gene, clone size, D gene, CDR3 protein. D genes are given only for firm matches. For some rows the clone size is stated as once, few or many, or as a class when expanded; others skip it.

TRBJ2-4,TRBV11-1,-,TRBD2,CACSYPGTSGTKNVQYF
TRBJ2-7,TRBV11-3,few,-,CASSLLGYEQYF
TRBJ1-1,TRBV11-2,medium-sized,TRBD1,CASSTGTGAAEAFF
TRBJ1-4,TRBV6-5,-,-,CASIETAEKLFF
TRBJ2-5,TRBV18,few,TRBD1,CASSRTGGIRETQYF
TRBJ2-7,TRBV6-5,-,TRBD2,CASSSSGPNYEQYF
TRBJ2-2,TRBV28,few,TRBD2,CASSPFGRAGTGELFF
TRBJ2-1,TRBV12-3/TRBV12-4,-,TRBD2,CASSPLSGGPRYEQFF
TRBJ2-1,TRBV29-1,-,-,CSIETVTGVNEQFF
TRBJ2-7,TRBV5-1,many,-,CASSTGPTYTYEQYF